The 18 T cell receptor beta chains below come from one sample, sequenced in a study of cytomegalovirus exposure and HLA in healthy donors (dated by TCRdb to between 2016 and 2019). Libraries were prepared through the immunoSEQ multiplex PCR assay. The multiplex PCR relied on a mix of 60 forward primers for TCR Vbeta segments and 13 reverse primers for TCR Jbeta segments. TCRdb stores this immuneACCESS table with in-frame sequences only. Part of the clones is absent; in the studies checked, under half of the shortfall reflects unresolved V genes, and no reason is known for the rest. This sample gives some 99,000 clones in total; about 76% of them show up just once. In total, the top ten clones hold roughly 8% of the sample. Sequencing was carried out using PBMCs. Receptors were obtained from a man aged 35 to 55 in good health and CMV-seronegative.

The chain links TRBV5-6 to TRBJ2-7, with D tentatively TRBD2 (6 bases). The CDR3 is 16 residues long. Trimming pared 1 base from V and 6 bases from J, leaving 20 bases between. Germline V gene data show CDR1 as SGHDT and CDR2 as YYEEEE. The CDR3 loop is CASSLRRGFPLLEQYF. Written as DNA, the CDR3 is TGTGCCAGCAGCTTGCGTCGGGGGTTCCCCCTCCTCGAGCAGTACTTC.

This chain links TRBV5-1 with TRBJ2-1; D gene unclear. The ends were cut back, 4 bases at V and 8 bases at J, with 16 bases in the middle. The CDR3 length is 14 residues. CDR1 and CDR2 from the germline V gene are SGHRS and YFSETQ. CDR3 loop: CASSPETSPYEQFF. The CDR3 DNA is TGCGCCAGCAGCCCAGAAACGTCCCCATATGAGCAGTTCTTC. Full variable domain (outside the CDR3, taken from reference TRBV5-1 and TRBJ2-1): KAGVTQTPRYLIKTRGQQVTLSCSPISGHRSVSWYQQTPGQGLQFLFEYFSETQRNKGNFPGRFSGRQFSNSRSEMNVSTLELGDSALYLCASSPETSPYEQFFGPGTRLTVL.

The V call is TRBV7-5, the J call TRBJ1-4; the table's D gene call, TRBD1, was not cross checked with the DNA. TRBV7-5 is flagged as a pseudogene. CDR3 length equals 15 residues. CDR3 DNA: TGTGCCAGAAGCTACCCGACAGGTGTTAATGAAAAACTGTTTTTT. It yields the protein CARSYPTGVNEKLFF.

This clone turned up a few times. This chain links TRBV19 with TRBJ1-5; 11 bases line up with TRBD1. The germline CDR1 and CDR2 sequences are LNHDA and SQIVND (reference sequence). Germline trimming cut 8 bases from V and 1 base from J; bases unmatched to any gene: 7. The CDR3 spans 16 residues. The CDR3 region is CASCGQGASSNQPQHF. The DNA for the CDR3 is TGTGCCAGTTGCGGACAGGGGGCGAGCAGCAATCAGCCCCAGCATTTT.

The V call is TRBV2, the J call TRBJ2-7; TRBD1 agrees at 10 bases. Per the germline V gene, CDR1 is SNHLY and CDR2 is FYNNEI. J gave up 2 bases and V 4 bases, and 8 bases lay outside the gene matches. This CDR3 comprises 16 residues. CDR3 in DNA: TGTGCCAGCAGTGGAATCCAGACAGGGGGCCCCTACGAGCAGTACTTC. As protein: CASSGIQTGGPYEQYF.

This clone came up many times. CDR3 in DNA: TGTGCCAGCAGTTACGGACAGACTGAAGCTTTCTTT. Translated: CASSYGQTEAFF. The V call is TRBV6-5, the J call TRBJ1-1, with D perhaps matching TRBD1 (6 bases). Per the germline V gene, CDR1 is MNHEY and CDR2 is SVGAGI. Trimming removed 2 bases from V and 5 bases from J, with 6 bases in between. CDR3 length equals 12 residues.

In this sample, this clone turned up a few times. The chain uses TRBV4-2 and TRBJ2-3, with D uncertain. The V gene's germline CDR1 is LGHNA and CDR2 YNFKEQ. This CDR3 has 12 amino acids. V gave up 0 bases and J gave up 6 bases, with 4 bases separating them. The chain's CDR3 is CASSQDRDTQYF. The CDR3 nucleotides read TGTGCCAGCAGCCAAGATCGGGATACGCAGTATTTT.

CDR3 residues: CASSYGQGASYEQYF. Here the CDR3 DNA reads TGTGCCAGCAGTTACGGGCAGGGGGCGTCTTACGAGCAGTACTTC. This chain connects TRBV6-5 to TRBJ2-7, with 8 bases lining up with TRBD1. Germline V gene sequence: CDR1 MNHEY, CDR2 SVGAGI. V lost 2 bases and J lost 4; bases outside the gene matches: 7. The length of the CDR3 is 15 residues.

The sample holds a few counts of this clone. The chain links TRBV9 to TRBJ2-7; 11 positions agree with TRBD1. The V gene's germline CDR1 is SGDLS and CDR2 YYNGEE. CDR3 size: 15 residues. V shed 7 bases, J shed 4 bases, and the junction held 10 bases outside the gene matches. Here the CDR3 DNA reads TGTGCCAGCGGACTCGGGACAGGGGGAATTTACGAGCAGTACTTC. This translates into CASGLGTGGIYEQYF.

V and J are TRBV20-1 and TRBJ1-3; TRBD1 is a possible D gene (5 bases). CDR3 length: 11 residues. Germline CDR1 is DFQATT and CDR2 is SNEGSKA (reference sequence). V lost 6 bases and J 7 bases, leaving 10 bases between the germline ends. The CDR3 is CSARRGNTIYF. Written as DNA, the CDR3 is TGCAGTGCACGGAGGGGTAACACCATATATTTT.

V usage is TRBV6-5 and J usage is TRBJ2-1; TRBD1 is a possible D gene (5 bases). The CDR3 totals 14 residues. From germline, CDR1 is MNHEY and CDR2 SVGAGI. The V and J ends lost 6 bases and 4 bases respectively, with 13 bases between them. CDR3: CASSQNKGYNEQFF. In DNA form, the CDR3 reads TGTGCCAGCAGCCAGAATAAGGGGTACAATGAGCAGTTCTTC.

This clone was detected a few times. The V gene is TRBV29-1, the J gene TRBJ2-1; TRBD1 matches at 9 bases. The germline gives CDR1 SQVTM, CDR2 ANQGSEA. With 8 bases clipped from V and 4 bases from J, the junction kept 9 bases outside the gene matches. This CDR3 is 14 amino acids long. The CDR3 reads CSTPGDRDYNEQFF. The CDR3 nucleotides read TGCAGCACCCCTGGGGACAGGGATTACAATGAGCAGTTCTTC.

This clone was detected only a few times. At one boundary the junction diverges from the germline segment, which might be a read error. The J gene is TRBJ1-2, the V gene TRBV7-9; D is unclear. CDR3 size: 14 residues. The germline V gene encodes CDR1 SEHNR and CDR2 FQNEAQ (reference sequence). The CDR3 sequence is CSSSLVHNNYGYTF. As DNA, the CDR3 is TGTTCCAGCAGCTTAGTGCACAATAACTATGGCTACACCTTC.

CDR3 loop: CASSQAPGTGPNEQFF. The CDR3 region has the DNA TGCGCCAGCAGCCAAGCCCCCGGGACAGGGCCCAATGAGCAGTTCTTC. The chain is built from TRBV4-1 and TRBJ2-1; 9 bases are shared with TRBD1. Germline CDR1 is MGHRA and CDR2 is YSYEKL. The ends lost 1 base at V and 6 bases at J; junction bases unmatched: 7. This CDR3 region has 16 residues.

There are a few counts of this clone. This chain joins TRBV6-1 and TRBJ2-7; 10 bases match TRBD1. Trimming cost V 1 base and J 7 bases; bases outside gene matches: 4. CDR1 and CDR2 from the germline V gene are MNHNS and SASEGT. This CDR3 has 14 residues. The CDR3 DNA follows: TGTGCCAGCAGTGAAGAGGGGGACAGGGGTGAGCAGTACTTC. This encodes CASSEEGDRGEQYF.

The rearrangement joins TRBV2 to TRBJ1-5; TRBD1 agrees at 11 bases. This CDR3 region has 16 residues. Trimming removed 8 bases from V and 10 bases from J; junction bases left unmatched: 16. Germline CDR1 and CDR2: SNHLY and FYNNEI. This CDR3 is CASDSWGSGTGGPQHF. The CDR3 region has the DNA TGTGCCAGCGACTCGTGGGGTTCCGGGACAGGGGGTCCCCAGCATTTT.

Here the CDR3 DNA reads TGCGCCAGCAGCTTGGAACCCCGACAGGAATACGAGCAGTACTTC. This codes for CASSLEPRQEYEQYF. This chain joins TRBV5-1 and TRBJ2-7; perhaps TRBD1 as D (6 bases). Per the germline V gene, CDR1 is SGHRS and CDR2 is YFSETQ. This CDR3 is built from 15 residues. Trimming stripped 0 bases from V and 4 bases from J, with 14 bases between.

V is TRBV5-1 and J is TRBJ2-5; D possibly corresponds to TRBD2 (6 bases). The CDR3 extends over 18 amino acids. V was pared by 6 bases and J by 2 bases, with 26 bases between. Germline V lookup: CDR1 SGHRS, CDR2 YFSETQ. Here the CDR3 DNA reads TGCGCCAGCACCACTAAACGCAGGGCTGGAGGGAGACAAGAGACCCAGTACTTC. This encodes CASTTKRRAGGRQETQYF.